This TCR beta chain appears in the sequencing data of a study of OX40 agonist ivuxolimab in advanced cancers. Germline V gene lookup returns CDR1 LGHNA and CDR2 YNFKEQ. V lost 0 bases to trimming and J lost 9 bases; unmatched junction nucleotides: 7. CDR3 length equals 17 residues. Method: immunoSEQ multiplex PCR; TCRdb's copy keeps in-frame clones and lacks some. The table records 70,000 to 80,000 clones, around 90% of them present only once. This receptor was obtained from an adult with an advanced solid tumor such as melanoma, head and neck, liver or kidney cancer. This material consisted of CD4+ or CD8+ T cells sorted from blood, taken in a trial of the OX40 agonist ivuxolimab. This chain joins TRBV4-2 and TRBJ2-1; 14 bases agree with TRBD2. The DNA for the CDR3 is TGTGCCAGCAGCCAAGATGGTGGGACTAGCGGGAGCGTTGAGCAGTTCTTC. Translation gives CASSQDGGTSGSVEQFF.